This T cell receptor (beta chain) was sequenced in a study of graft-versus-host responses after intestinal transplantation. Background on the study: Multivisceral, liver-intestinal, or isolated intestinal grafts were transplanted into recipients. Induction using anti-thymocyte globulin, followed by tacrolimus and steroids for two to four years, was given to all recipients.

This clone was counted between two and nine times. The antigen remains unidentified. Regarding the study as a whole: Investigators detected GvH clones in recipient marrow, with some emerging earlier in ileum or blood. Patients who carried graft-donor T cell macrochimerism also had high graft-versus-host to host-versus-graft clonal ratios in their allografts.

Trimming took 6 bases from V and 6 from J; bases not matched to a gene: 8. The CDR3 spans 13 residues. CDR1 is SNHLY and CDR2 is FYNNEI in the germline V gene. The table came from immunoSEQ multiplex PCR; TCRdb's copy has only in-frame clones and leaves some out. Here the sample spans almost 85,000 clones, roughly 89% being singletons. The genes are TRBV2 and TRBJ2-7; 7 bases map to TRBD1. Material: unstimulated CD4+ T cells sorted from spleen or lymph node cells, obtained before intestinal transplant. The sequence derives from a human donor who received an intestinal transplant. The CDR3: CASSRRQGPEQYF. The CDR3 DNA reads TGTGCCAGCAGCCGCAGACAGGGACCCGAGCAGTACTTC.